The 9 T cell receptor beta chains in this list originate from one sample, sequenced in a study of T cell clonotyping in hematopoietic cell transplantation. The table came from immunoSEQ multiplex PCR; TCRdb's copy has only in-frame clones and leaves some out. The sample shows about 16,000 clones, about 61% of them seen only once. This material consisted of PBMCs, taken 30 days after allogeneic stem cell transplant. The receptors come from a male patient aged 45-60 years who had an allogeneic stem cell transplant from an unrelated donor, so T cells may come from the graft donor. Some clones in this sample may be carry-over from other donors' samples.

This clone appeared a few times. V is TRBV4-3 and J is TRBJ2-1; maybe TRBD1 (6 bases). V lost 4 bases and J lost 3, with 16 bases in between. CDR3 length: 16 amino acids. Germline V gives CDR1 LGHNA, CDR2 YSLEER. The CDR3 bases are TGCGCCAGCAGCCTCCGCCCGGGACAAGACTACAATGAGCAGTTCTTC. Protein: CASSLRPGQDYNEQFF.

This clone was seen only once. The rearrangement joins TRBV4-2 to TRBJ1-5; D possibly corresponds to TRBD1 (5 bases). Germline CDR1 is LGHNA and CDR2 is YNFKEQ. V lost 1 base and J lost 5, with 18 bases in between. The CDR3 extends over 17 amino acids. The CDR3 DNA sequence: TGTGCCAGCAGCCAAGTGGGGGGAGCAGGAACCCATCAGCCCCAGCATTTT. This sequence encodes CASSQVGGAGTHQPQHF.

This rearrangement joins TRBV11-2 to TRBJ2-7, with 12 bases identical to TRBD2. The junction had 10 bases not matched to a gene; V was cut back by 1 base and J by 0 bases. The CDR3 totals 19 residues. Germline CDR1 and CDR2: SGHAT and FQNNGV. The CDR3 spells CASSLVLTSGSPSSYEQYF. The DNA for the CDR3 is TGTGCCAGCAGCTTAGTTCTGACTAGCGGGAGCCCCAGCTCCTACGAGCAGTACTTC.

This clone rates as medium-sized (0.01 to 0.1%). CDR3 bases: TGTGCCAGCAGCTTGTGGGGGGAGAATGGCTACACCTTC. The encoded protein is CASSLWGENGYTF. This chain links TRBV5-6 with TRBJ1-2; D is possibly TRBD1 (5 bases). The CDR3 is made up of 13 amino acids. The V end was cut by 1 base, the J end by 6 bases, with 10 bases between. CDR1 and CDR2 from the germline V gene are SGHDT and YYEEEE.

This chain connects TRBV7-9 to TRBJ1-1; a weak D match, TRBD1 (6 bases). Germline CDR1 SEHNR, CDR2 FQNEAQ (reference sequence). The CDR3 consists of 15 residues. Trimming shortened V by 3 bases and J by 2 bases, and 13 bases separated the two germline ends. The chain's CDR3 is CASSFRETGNTEAFF. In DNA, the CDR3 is TGTGCCAGCAGCTTTCGGGAGACAGGCAACACTGAAGCTTTCTTT.

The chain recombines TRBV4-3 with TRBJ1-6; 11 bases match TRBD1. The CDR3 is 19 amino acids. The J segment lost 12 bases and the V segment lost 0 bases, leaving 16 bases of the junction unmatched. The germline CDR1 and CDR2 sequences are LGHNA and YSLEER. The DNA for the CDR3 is TGCGCCAGCAGCCAAGATGTAGGGACAGGGGGAGGTTATAGGTTACCCCTCCACTTT. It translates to CASSQDVGTGGGYRLPLHF.

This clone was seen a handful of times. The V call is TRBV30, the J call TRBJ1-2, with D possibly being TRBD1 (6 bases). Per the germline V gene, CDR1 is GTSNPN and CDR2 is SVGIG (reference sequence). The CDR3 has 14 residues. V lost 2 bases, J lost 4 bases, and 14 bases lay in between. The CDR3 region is CAWSYRADLYGYTF. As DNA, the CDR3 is TGTGCCTGGAGTTACAGGGCCGACCTCTATGGCTACACCTTC.

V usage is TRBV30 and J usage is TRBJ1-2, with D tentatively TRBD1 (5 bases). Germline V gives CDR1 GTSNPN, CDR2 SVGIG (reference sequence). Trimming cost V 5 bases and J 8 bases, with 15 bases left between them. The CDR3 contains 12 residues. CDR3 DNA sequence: TGTGCCTGGGACAGCCGTTCGCTGGGCTACACCTTC. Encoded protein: CAWDSRSLGYTF.

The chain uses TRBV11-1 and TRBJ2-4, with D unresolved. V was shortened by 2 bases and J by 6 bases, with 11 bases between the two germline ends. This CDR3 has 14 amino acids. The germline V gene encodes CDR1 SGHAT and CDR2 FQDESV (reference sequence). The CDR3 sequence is CASSLLGYSNIQYF. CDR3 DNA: TGTGCCAGCAGCTTATTGGGGTACTCAAACATTCAGTACTTC.